Listed below are T cell receptor beta chains from one sample, sequenced in a study of control samples from healthy donors and cancer patients. Sequenced by immunoSEQ multiplex PCR; TCRdb stores in-frame clones only, minus some. The sample contains 160,000 or so clones, 94% of which appear only once. Sequenced: PBMCs. The receptor set was obtained from a man between 60 and 70 years old with colorectal cancer. The CDR3 runs from the conserved cysteine through the conserved F or W. The D gene is left open where the match is weak. For some rows the clone size is stated as once, few or many, or as a class when expanded; others skip it.

>.|TRBV9|TRBJ2-5|.
TGTGCCAGCAGCGAGGGTGGCGGAGGGACCCAGTACTTC
CASSEGGGGTQYF
>.|TRBV21-1|TRBJ2-2|.
TGTGCCAGCAGCGGTTGGTGGAGGGCCAACACCGGGGAGCTGTTTTTT
CASSGWWRANTGELFF
>.|TRBV11-2|TRBJ2-7|.
TGTGCCAGCAGCTTAGTGGGCGGGCTCGACTACGAGCAGTACTTC
CASSLVGGLDYEQYF
>.|TRBV5-1|TRBJ2-5|.
TGCGCCAGCAGCTTGACGGGTGGCACGGAGACCCAGTACTTC
CASSLTGGTETQYF
>.|TRBV18|TRBJ2-3|.
TGTGCCAGCTCACTAGACACCACAGATACGCAGTATTTT
CASSLDTTDTQYF
>.|TRBV5-1|TRBJ1-2|.
TGCGCCAGCAGCTCCGACAGAATGTATGGCTACACCTTC
CASSSDRMYGYTF
>.|TRBV7-8|TRBJ2-7|.
TGTGCCAGCAGCTTAGGTGCGGGCCCCTACGAGCAGTACTTC
CASSLGAGPYEQYF
>once|TRBV9|TRBJ2-7|TRBD1
TGTGCCAGCGAGAAAGGGACAGGGCTCAGCGAGCAGTACTTC
CASEKGTGLSEQYF
>.|TRBV19|TRBJ1-4|.
TGTGCCAGTAGTAATGAAAAACTGTTTTTT
CASSNEKLFF
>.|TRBV27|TRBJ2-1|TRBD1
TGTGCCAGCAGTCGGGACAGCTACTACAATGAGCAGTTCTTC
CASSRDSYYNEQFF
>.|TRBV6-5|TRBJ2-2|TRBD1
TGTGCCAGCAGTCCGGGGACAGGGGCCGGGGAGCTGTTTTTT
CASSPGTGAGELFF
>.|TRBV5-1|TRBJ2-1|TRBD1
TGCGCCAGCAGCCCCGGGACAGGGTTCAATGAGCAGTTCTTC
CASSPGTGFNEQFF
>.|TRBV19|TRBJ1-5|TRBD1
TGTGCCAGTAGTACCTTCGGACAGGGCATGGGACAGCCCCAGCATTTT
CASSTFGQGMGQPQHF
>.|TRBV5-5|TRBJ2-3|TRBD1
TGTGCCAGCAGCTTCCCGACAGGGCAAGATACGCAGTATTTT
CASSFPTGQDTQYF
>.|TRBV27|TRBJ1-1|.
TGTGCCAGCAGTTTATGGGAGGGAAGCACTGAAGCTTTCTTT
CASSLWEGSTEAFF
>.|TRBV29-1|TRBJ2-3|TRBD2
TGCAGCGTTGTAGCGGGAGTCGGGCCAGATACGCAGTATTTT
CSVVAGVGPDTQYF
>once|TRBV21-1|TRBJ2-7|.
TGTGCCAATCACAGGGTTTACTCCTACGAGCAGTACTTC
CANHRVYSYEQYF
>.|TRBV7-9|TRBJ1-1|.
TGTGCCAGCAGCTTGGAGGGGAAGGGGACTGAAGCTTTCTTT
CASSLEGKGTEAFF
>.|TRBV27|TRBJ2-7|TRBD1
TGTGCCAGCAGTAAAAGAACCTGGGACAGGGGAGGAAGGCAGTACTTC
CASSKRTWDRGGRQYF
>.|TRBV5-1|TRBJ2-1|TRBD2
TGCGCCAGCAGCTTAGCGGGGGACTCCTACAATGAGCAGTTCTTC
CASSLAGDSYNEQFF
>.|TRBV30|TRBJ1-1|.
TGTGCCTGGAGGGACAAGACGAACACTGAAGCTTTCTTT
CAWRDKTNTEAFF
>.|TRBV19|TRBJ1-1|.
TGTGCCAGTAGTACTACAGGGAACACTGAAGCTTTCTTT
CASSTTGNTEAFF
>.|TRBV11-2|TRBJ2-3|.
TGTGCCAGCAGCTTACGAGGGGCTGGCACAGATACGCAGTATTTT
CASSLRGAGTDTQYF
>.|TRBV10-3|TRBJ1-2|.
TGTGCCATCAGTGAGGGGGAGGGGTATGGCTACACCTTC
CAISEGEGYGYTF
>once|TRBV5-6|TRBJ2-7|.
TGTGCCAGCAGCCCGGTACGGGAGCAGTACTTC
CASSPVREQYF
>.|TRBV20-1|TRBJ1-2|.
TGCAGTGCTAGTCGGGAGCCTACCCCTGGCTACACCTTC
CSASREPTPGYTF
>.|TRBV9|TRBJ1-2|.
TGTGCCAGCAGCGTATCCTACTCGGCAGGGGTGGCAGGCTACACCTTC
CASSVSYSAGVAGYTF
>.|TRBV30|TRBJ1-1|.
TGTGCCTGGATTTATGAGACGAACACTGAAGCTTTCTTT
CAWIYETNTEAFF
>.|TRBV18|TRBJ1-1|.
TGTGCCAGCTCCCGACAGTCGAGGGAAGTGAACACTGAAGCTTTCTTT
CASSRQSREVNTEAFF
>.|TRBV7-9|TRBJ2-6|TRBD2
TGTGCCAGCAGCTCCGCCGGACTAGTAGCTGGGGCCAACGTCCTGACTTTC
CASSSAGLVAGANVLTF
>.|TRBV3-1/TRBV3-2|TRBJ2-1|.
TGTGCCAGCAGGGGGGCGGGTGAGAATGAGCAGTTCTTC
CASRGAGENEQFF
>.|TRBV6-5|TRBJ2-5|TRBD2
TGTGCCAGCAAGAGCGGGGGGCAAGAGACCCAGTACTTC
CASKSGGQETQYF
>.|TRBV6-2/TRBV6-3|TRBJ2-7|TRBD1
TGTGCCAGCAGTTACACGGGACAGGGGCCCAAGCAGTACTTC
CASSYTGQGPKQYF
>.|TRBV4-1|TRBJ1-3|.
TGCGCCAGCAGCCAGAGTCAACCCGGAAACACCATATATTTT
CASSQSQPGNTIYF
>.|TRBV6-6|TRBJ1-5|.
TGTGCCAGCAGTTACGGTCCGGGGGCCAGCAATCAGCCCCAGCATTTT
CASSYGPGASNQPQHF